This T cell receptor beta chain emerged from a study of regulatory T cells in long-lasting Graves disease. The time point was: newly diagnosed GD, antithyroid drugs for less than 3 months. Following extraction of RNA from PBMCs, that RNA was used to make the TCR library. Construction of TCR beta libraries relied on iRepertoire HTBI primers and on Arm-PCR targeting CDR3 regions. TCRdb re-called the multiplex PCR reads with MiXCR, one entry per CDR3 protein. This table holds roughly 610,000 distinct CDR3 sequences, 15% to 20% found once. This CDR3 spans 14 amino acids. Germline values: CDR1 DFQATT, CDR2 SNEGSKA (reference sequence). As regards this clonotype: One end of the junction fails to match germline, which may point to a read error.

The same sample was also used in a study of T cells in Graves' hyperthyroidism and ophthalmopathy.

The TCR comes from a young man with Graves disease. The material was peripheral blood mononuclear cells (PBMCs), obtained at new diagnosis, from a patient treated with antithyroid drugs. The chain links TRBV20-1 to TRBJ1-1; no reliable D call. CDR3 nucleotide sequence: TGCAGTGCAAACGACCGGTCCGGCGGCACTGAAACTTTCTTT. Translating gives CSANDRSGGTETFF.